The 29 T cell receptor beta chains reported below all come from one sample, sequenced in a study of T cell responses to AZD1222 COVID-19 vaccine. TCRdb's table, derived via immunoSEQ multiplex PCR, lists solely in-frame clones and lacks some. The sample has 150,000 or so clones, roughly nine tenths seen once; the top ten hold just over 5%. Source: peripheral blood, taken on day 0 of AZD1222 vaccination. The receptor set was obtained from an adult in good health.

The rearrangement links TRBV2 to TRBJ1-3; no firm D call. Trimming took 8 bases from V and 9 from J, leaving 17 bases between them. Germline lookup yields CDR1 SNHLY and CDR2 FYNNEI. CDR3 length: 13 residues. The CDR3 is CASGPTGLGTIYF. The CDR3 DNA sequence: TGTGCCAGCGGACCGACCGGGCTAGGCACCATATATTTT.

V and J are TRBV18 and TRBJ1-5, with TRBD1 matching 7 bases. In germline, CDR1 is KGHSH, CDR2 LQKENI. Unmatched junction bases numbered 17, after V lost 6 bases and J lost 9 bases. This CDR3 contains 16 residues. CDR3 sequence: CASSSQGGPSGGPQHF. CDR3 nucleotides: TGTGCCAGCTCGTCTCAGGGGGGGCCCTCTGGGGGGCCCCAGCATTTT.

The rearrangement joins TRBV19 to TRBJ1-5; no clear D gene. Germline loops: CDR1 LNHDA, CDR2 SQIVND (reference sequence). Deletions cut 1 base from V and 2 bases from J, with 6 bases between. This CDR3 is built from 14 residues. The DNA of the CDR3 is TGTGCCAGTAGTATAGGGTCAGGCAATCAGCCCCAGCATTTT. This translates into CASSIGSGNQPQHF.

The V gene is TRBV10-2, the J gene TRBJ1-1, with 7 positions matching TRBD1. Per germline, CDR1 WSHSY and CDR2 SAAADI. V gave up 8 bases and J gave up 0 bases; unmatched junction bases: 6. This CDR3 contains 14 residues. The CDR3 bases are TGCGCCAGCGCTAGGGGGCAGGTGAACACTGAAGCTTTCTTT. Translating it yields CASARGQVNTEAFF.

This chain links TRBV28 with TRBJ2-1; 8 bases are shared with TRBD1. V trimming: 5 bases; J trimming: 7 bases; junction bases outside the gene matches: 10. This CDR3 region has 15 residues. Germline CDR1 and CDR2: MDHEN and SYDVKM. CDR3 amino acids: CASSPGGSHHNEQFF. The DNA of the CDR3 is TGTGCCAGCAGTCCAGGGGGCTCTCATCATAATGAGCAGTTCTTC. The whole variable domain, remainder taken from reference TRBV28 and TRBJ2-1, is DVKVTQSSRYLVKRTGEKVFLECVQDMDHENMFWYRQDPGLGLRLIYFSYDVKMKEKGDIPEGYSVSREKKERFSLILESASTNQTSMYLCASSPGGSHHNEQFFGPGTRLTVL.

V is TRBV6-5 and J is TRBJ1-5, with a tentative D call TRBD1 (5 bases). The CDR3 is made up of 13 amino acids. Trimming removed 6 bases at V and 5 bases at J, with 11 bases between. CDR1 is MNHEY, CDR2 SVGAGI, per germline. In DNA form, the CDR3 reads TGTGCCAGCAGATTGGACATGGATCAGCCCCAGCATTTT. Translating gives CASRLDMDQPQHF.

The chain carries TRBV28 and TRBJ1-3, with 7 bases matching TRBD1. Germline CDR1 is MDHEN and CDR2 is SYDVKM. The ends lost 6 bases at V and 4 bases at J; junction bases unmatched: 9. The CDR3 is 15 amino acids. The DNA of the CDR3 is TGTGCCAGCAGGCCCCCGACAGGGTCCGGAAACACCATATATTTT. It yields the protein CASRPPTGSGNTIYF.

The chain has TRBV7-2 and TRBJ2-7, with 10 bases identical to TRBD1. Germline lookup yields CDR1 SGHTA and CDR2 FQGNSA. The ends lost 6 bases at V and 5 bases at J; junction bases unmatched: 7. The CDR3 length is 14 residues. In DNA, the CDR3 is TGTGCCAGCAGTTGGGGACAGGGGCGCCACGAGCAGTACTTC. Amino acids: CASSWGQGRHEQYF. The full variable domain, in which reference TRBV7-2 and TRBJ2-7 provide the parts outside the CDR3, is GAGVSQSPSNKVTEKGKDVELRCDPISGHTALYWYRQSLGQGLEFLIYFQGNSAPDKSGLPSDRFSAERTGGSVSTLTIQRTQQEDSAVYLCASSWGQGRHEQYFGPGTRLTVT.

The rearrangement links TRBV5-6 to TRBJ1-5, with 10 positions matching TRBD1. CDR1 is SGHDT and CDR2 is YYEEEE in the germline V gene. J was trimmed by 2 bases and V by 6 bases; bases with no gene match: 11. This CDR3 spans 17 amino acids. The DNA for the CDR3 is TGTGCCAGCAACCTGAGGGGACAGGGGTTTGGCAATCAGCCCCAGCATTTT. Translated: CASNLRGQGFGNQPQHF.

The J gene is TRBJ2-1, the V gene TRBV7-3, with D uncertain. The germline V gene encodes CDR1 SGHTA and CDR2 FQGTGA. The germline V and J ends were trimmed by 5 bases and 0 bases, with 11 bases remaining between them. The CDR3 runs to 15 residues. CDR3 loop: CASSLTRSSYNEQFF. The DNA of the CDR3 is TGTGCCAGCAGCCTGACTCGGAGCTCCTACAATGAGCAGTTCTTC.

This clone was recorded a few times. This chain links TRBV19 with TRBJ2-3; 7 bases are a match to TRBD2. This CDR3 has 15 amino acids. Germline CDR1 reads LNHDA; CDR2 reads SQIVND (reference sequence). With V trimmed by 6 bases and J by 1 base, 7 bases remained unmatched. The CDR3 coding sequence is TGTGCCAGTAGGCCCGGGCTAGCGGGCACAGATACGCAGTATTTT. The encoded protein is CASRPGLAGTDTQYF.

This rearrangement joins TRBV14 to TRBJ1-1; D is uncertain. CDR3 length equals 14 residues. Trimming took off 6 bases at V and 2 bases at J, with 13 bases between the two ends. Germline values: CDR1 SGHDN, CDR2 FVKESK. CDR3 bases: TGTGCCAGCAGGATTGGGCAGCCAAACACTGAAGCTTTCTTT. As protein: CASRIGQPNTEAFF.

The CDR3 sequence is CSVDTDTQYF. The CDR3 DNA reads as TGCAGCGTCGACACAGATACGCAGTATTTT. This chain links TRBV29-1 with TRBJ2-3; no definite D call. Germline V gene data show CDR1 as SQVTM and CDR2 as ANQGSEA. V lost 6 bases and J lost 2, with 3 bases in between. The CDR3 covers 10 residues.

This clone has only one observation. The rearrangement joins TRBV7-9 to TRBJ1-1; a possible D gene is TRBD1 (5 bases). The CDR3 is 12 residues long. The V gene lost 10 bases and the J gene lost 3 bases, with 12 bases spanning the gap. Germline V lookup: CDR1 SEHNR, CDR2 FQNEAQ (reference sequence). The CDR3 loop is CAIRMGDTEAFF. In nucleotides, the CDR3 is TGTGCCATCAGAATGGGGGACACTGAAGCTTTCTTT.

V usage is TRBV5-1 and J usage is TRBJ2-5; TRBD1 matches 8 bases. CDR3 length: 14 amino acids. The germline CDR1 and CDR2 sequences are SGHRS and YFSETQ. Unmatched junction bases numbered 3, after V lost 4 bases and J lost 1 base. The CDR3 DNA sequence: TGCGCCAGCAGCCAGGACAGGGCCCAAGAGACCCAGTACTTC. This codes for CASSQDRAQETQYF.

Only a few counts were recorded for this clone. The gene calls are TRBV7-9 and TRBJ2-7; TRBD2 matches 13 bases. CDR1 and CDR2 from the germline V gene are SEHNR and FQNEAQ (reference sequence). The length of the CDR3 is 15 residues. V gave up 4 bases and J gave up 4 bases; unmatched junction bases: 4. DNA of the CDR3: TGTGCCAGCAGCTATGGGACTAGCGGGGTTTACGAGCAGTACTTC. Translated, it gives CASSYGTSGVYEQYF.

This clone has only one observation. This sample includes further DNA sequences coding for the same CDR3. V is TRBV18 and J is TRBJ2-5; 10 bases map to TRBD1. In germline, CDR1 is KGHSH, CDR2 LQKENI. V lost 3 bases and J lost 5; bases outside the gene matches: 0. This CDR3 spans 13 amino acids. In nucleotides, the CDR3 is TGTGCCAGCTCACCGGGACAGGGGGAGACCCAGTACTTC. This sequence encodes CASSPGQGETQYF. Full variable domain (outside the CDR3, taken from reference TRBV18 and TRBJ2-5): NAGVMQNPRHLVRRRGQEARLRCSPMKGHSHVYWYRQLPEEGLKFMVYLQKENIIDESGMPKERFSAEFPKEGPSILRIQQVVRGDSAAYFCASSPGQGETQYFGPGTRLLVL.

The genes are TRBV7-3 and TRBJ2-5; the match to TRBD1 covers 10 bases. This CDR3 comprises 14 residues. V was clipped by 4 bases and J by 3 bases; unmatched bases: 2. Looked up from germline, CDR1 is SGHTA and CDR2 is FQGTGA. CDR3 residues: CASSSGTGEETQYF. For the CDR3, the DNA is TGTGCCAGCAGCTCAGGGACAGGGGAAGAGACCCAGTACTTC.

The chain recombines TRBV7-9 with TRBJ1-1; a possible D gene is TRBD1 (6 bases). The ends were cut back, 3 bases at V and 4 bases at J, with 9 bases in the middle. Germline V gene sequence: CDR1 SEHNR, CDR2 FQNEAQ (reference sequence). The CDR3 runs 13 residues. Written as DNA, the CDR3 is TGTGCCAGCAGCTTGAGGGGGTCCACTGAAGCTTTCTTT. It codes for CASSLRGSTEAFF. Full variable domain (rest looked up from reference TRBV7-9 and TRBJ1-1): DTGVSQNPRHKITKRGQNVTFRCDPISEHNRLYWYRQTLGQGPEFLTYFQNEAQLEKSRLLSDRFSAERPKGSFSTLEIQRTEQGDSAMYLCASSLRGSTEAFFGQGTRLTVV.

V is TRBV10-1 and J is TRBJ1-1; D is unresolved. CDR3 length equals 13 residues. The germline V and J ends were trimmed by 4 bases and 1 base, with 7 bases remaining between them. The V gene's germline CDR1 is WNHNN and CDR2 SYGVQD (reference sequence). The CDR3 nucleotides are TGCGCCAGCAGTGTGGGCAGGAACACTGAAGCTTTCTTT. Translation gives CASSVGRNTEAFF.

This chain connects TRBV9 to TRBJ1-5; 10 nucleotides match TRBD1. The germline V gene has CDR1 SGDLS and CDR2 YYNGEE. V lost 9 bases, J lost 1 base, and 10 bases stayed unmatched. The length of the CDR3 is 16 residues. In DNA, the CDR3 is TGTGCCAACGATAGGATGGACAGGGGGAGCAATCAGCCCCAGCATTTT. Amino acid sequence: CANDRMDRGSNQPQHF.

The CDR3 loop reads CASSLEVAGGPRYNEQFF. CDR3 DNA sequence: TGTGCCAGCAGCTTAGAAGTAGCGGGAGGCCCGAGGTACAATGAGCAGTTCTTC. V is TRBV7-9 and J is TRBJ2-1; 10 bases line up with TRBD2. The trim removed 1 base at V and 4 bases at J, leaving 10 bases unmatched. CDR1 and CDR2 (germline): SEHNR, FQNEAQ (reference sequence). This CDR3 comprises 18 residues.

The rearrangement links TRBV27 to TRBJ1-6; 8 positions match TRBD1. The CDR3 is made up of 15 amino acids. Trimming cost V 5 bases and J 9 bases; bases outside gene matches: 9. CDR1 and CDR2 from the germline V gene are MNHEY and SMNVEV (reference sequence). The CDR3 nucleotides are TGTGCCAGCAGTCGCTGGGACCAGGGGGCTTCACCCCTCCACTTT. It encodes CASSRWDQGASPLHF.

The chain employs TRBV14 and TRBJ1-4; D is ambiguous. Germline V gene sequence: CDR1 SGHDN, CDR2 FVKESK. V was trimmed by 2 bases and J by 8 bases, leaving 9 bases between them. The CDR3 covers 13 residues. CDR3 in DNA: TGTGCCAGCAGCCAAAGAGTCGGAGAAAAACTGTTTTTT. Residues: CASSQRVGEKLFF.

The rearrangement links TRBV10-1 to TRBJ2-3; D may be TRBD1 (5 bases). V lost 4 bases and J lost 6, with 11 bases in between. The CDR3 loop spans 13 amino acids. Germline V gene lookup returns CDR1 WNHNN and CDR2 SYGVQD (reference sequence). DNA of the CDR3: TGCGCCAGCAGTGTCCAGGGATGGGATACGCAGTATTTT. Translation gives CASSVQGWDTQYF.

V usage is TRBV18 and J usage is TRBJ2-5; 9 bases fit TRBD1. CDR1 and CDR2 (germline): KGHSH, LQKENI. The CDR3 spans 15 residues. V lost 4 bases to trimming and J lost 6 bases; unmatched junction nucleotides: 9. In DNA, the CDR3 is TGTGCCAGCTCACTGGGGACAGGGCTCTTGAAGACCCAGTACTTC. This codes for CASSLGTGLLKTQYF.

This chain uses TRBV28 with TRBJ1-6, with a possible D match to TRBD1 (5 bases). Germline lookup yields CDR1 MDHEN and CDR2 SYDVKM. The length of the CDR3 is 15 residues. The ends were cut back, 8 bases at V and 8 bases at J, with 19 bases in the middle. CDR3 amino acids: CASLTVQGTHSPLHF. The CDR3 DNA is TGTGCCAGCCTGACGGTGCAGGGTACGCATTCACCCCTCCACTTT.

V usage is TRBV29-1 and J usage is TRBJ1-2; D perhaps matches TRBD1 (5 bases). This CDR3 contains 18 residues. Germline-derived CDR1 and CDR2 are SQVTM and ANQGSEA. With 0 bases removed from V and 5 bases from J, the gap between germline ends came to 25 bases. The CDR3 DNA reads TGCAGCGTTGAAGATCGGTTTTCTCGGGGGGGAGGTGAATATGGCTACACCTTC. Translated: CSVEDRFSRGGGEYGYTF.

The rearrangement joins TRBV19 to TRBJ1-5, with D unresolved. Trimming shortened V by 1 base and J by 3 bases, and 10 bases separated the two germline ends. CDR1 is LNHDA, CDR2 SQIVND, per germline (reference sequence). The CDR3 covers 15 residues. CDR3: CASSIVSSFNQPQHF. The CDR3 nucleotides read TGTGCCAGTAGTATAGTTTCCAGTTTCAATCAGCCCCAGCATTTT.